This TCR beta chain was sequenced in a study of control samples from healthy donors and cancer patients. J lost 7 bases, V lost 6 bases, and 4 bases had no gene match. Germline V gene lookup returns CDR1 DFQATT and CDR2 SNEGSKA (reference sequence). The CDR3 contains 11 residues. This table comes from immunoSEQ multiplex PCR, and its TCRdb copy is limited to in-frame clones, with some not included. The profile covers 98,000 or so clones, with around three quarters appearing a single time and approximately 10% taken by the ten largest. The gene calls are TRBV20-1 and TRBJ2-7; 9 nucleotides line up with TRBD1. The sequenced sample was blood. The TCR comes from a woman in her 30s in good health. As DNA, the CDR3 is TGCAGTGCAAGACAGGGGGTTGAGCAGTACTTC. The encoded protein is CSARQGVEQYF.